This paragraph reports one TCR beta chain. These data are taken from a study of blood T cell repertoires in COVID-19. As processed by the authors: Nucleated cell number was recorded as an estimate derived from reference gene primer amplification. Measured with immunoSEQ multiplex PCR; TCRdb has only the in-frame clones, and not every one. For V, J and clone size, that table is used; D and trimming come from the DNA. The sample lists 250,000 to 350,000 clones; about nine tenths were seen once. After removal of 6 bases from V and 4 bases from J, the junction contained 6 bases not matched to a gene. From germline, CDR1 is MDHEN and CDR2 SYDVKM. The CDR3 is 14 residues long.

This chain connects TRBV28 to TRBJ1-2, with TRBD1 identical over 9 bases. The origin of this receptor is a man aged 18 to 30 with active or convalescent COVID-19. Input material: peripheral blood. The CDR3 loop is CASRLGTGLYGYTF. DNA for the CDR3: TGTGCCAGCAGACTGGGGACAGGGCTCTATGGCTACACCTTC.